Presented here are 22 T cell receptor beta chains from one specimen sequenced in a study of T cells in localized non-small cell lung cancer (dated by TCRdb to the early 2020s). Libraries came from the immunoSEQ multiplex PCR assay. TCRdb's version of the immuneACCESS table is confined to in-frame rearrangements and falls short of the full clone set. An unresolved V gene accounts for under half of the shortfall where checked; the remainder is of unknown origin. Recorded for this sample are 2,000 or so clones; roughly 25% of them occurred a single time. Together, the top ten hold roughly 15% of the sample. Sequences were derived from normal lung tissue next to the tumor, sampled before any cancer treatment. All receptors derive from a female donor over 55 with stage II lung adenocarcinoma.

Written as DNA, the CDR3 is TGCGCCAGCAGCCTGACAGGGGTAGGAAACACCATATATTTT. Translating it yields CASSLTGVGNTIYF. This chain links TRBV5-1 with TRBJ1-3, with 8 bases that match TRBD1. Germline values: CDR1 SGHRS, CDR2 YFSETQ. This CDR3 is 14 amino acids long. Losses at the gene ends were 4 bases for V and 4 bases for J; bases not matched to a gene: 4.

The chain combines TRBV14 with TRBJ2-7, with TRBD2 matching over 10 bases. The V gene's germline CDR1 is SGHDN and CDR2 FVKESK. Trimming at V came to 1 base and at J to 2 bases, leaving 8 bases not matched to a gene. This CDR3 is 17 amino acids long. This CDR3 is CASSQGGLAGGAYEQYF. The DNA of the CDR3 is TGTGCCAGCAGCCAAGGCGGATTAGCGGGGGGAGCCTACGAGCAGTACTTC.

This clone occurred a few times. CDR3 coding DNA: TGTGCCAGTAGTATTCCCCCTTTTCAGCCCCAGCATTTT. This encodes CASSIPPFQPQHF. This chain connects TRBV19 to TRBJ1-5; D gene unclear. Between the trimmed V and J ends, which lost 3 bases and 6 bases, there was a span of 9 bases. The germline V gene has CDR1 LNHDA and CDR2 SQIVND (reference sequence). The CDR3 sequence is 13 residues long.

This clone rates as large. J is TRBJ1-1 and V is TRBV10-3, with D possibly being TRBD1 (5 bases). Germline CDR1 is ENHRY and CDR2 is SYGVKD. Trimming left V 0 bases short and J 4 bases short, with 6 bases between. The CDR3 covers 13 residues. The CDR3 nucleotides are TGTGCCATCAGTGAGTCCAGGGCCACTGAAGCTTTCTTT. It yields the protein CAISESRATEAFF.

The chain couples TRBV11-3 to TRBJ1-4; TRBD1 matches 10 bases. Per germline, CDR1 SGHNT and CDR2 YENEEA. Trimming removed 5 bases from V and 6 bases from J; junction bases left unmatched: 3. This CDR3 has 14 amino acids. This CDR3 reads CASSRTGGDEKLFF. CDR3 DNA: TGTGCCAGCAGCCGGACAGGGGGAGATGAAAAACTGTTTTTT.

This clone is a singleton in its sample. The chain recombines TRBV19 with TRBJ1-1, with TRBD1 matching over 7 bases. Germline loops: CDR1 LNHDA, CDR2 SQIVND (reference sequence). The V and J ends lost 4 bases and 3 bases, in that order; junction bases with no gene match: 11. The CDR3 runs 16 residues. CDR3 protein: CASSTRQTGIYTEAFF. For the CDR3, the DNA is TGTGCCAGTAGTACCCGACAGACAGGGATCTACACTGAAGCTTTCTTT.

CDR3 nucleotide sequence: TGTGCCAGTAGTTGGCAGGGGGGTGAAGCTTTCTTT. It encodes CASSWQGGEAFF. V gene TRBV19 combines with J gene TRBJ1-1, with 7 bases matching TRBD1. The CDR3 runs to 12 residues. The germline gives CDR1 LNHDA, CDR2 SQIVND (reference sequence). After removal of 5 bases from V and 7 bases from J, the junction contained 4 bases not matched to a gene.

This clone has just a few counts. The J gene is TRBJ2-1, the V gene TRBV6-8; the D call may be TRBD1 or TRBD2 (6 bases each). V lost 6 bases to trimming and J lost 13 bases, with 22 bases between them. This CDR3 has 14 residues. CDR1 is MNHGY and CDR2 is SAAAGT in the germline V gene. The CDR3 sequence is CASSLEGDRNNQFF. DNA of the CDR3: TGTGCCAGCAGCCTGGAGGGGGACCGAAACAACCAGTTCTTC.

This clone was detected only a few times. The V call is TRBV9, the J call TRBJ2-7; TRBD1 agrees at 9 bases. Germline V gene sequence: CDR1 SGDLS, CDR2 YYNGEE. The CDR3 length is 14 residues. Trimming removed 5 bases from V and 4 bases from J; junction bases left unmatched: 7. DNA of the CDR3: TGTGCCAGCAGTGTCGGACAGGGGACGTACGAGCAGTACTTC. It yields the protein CASSVGQGTYEQYF.

The rearrangement joins TRBV29-1 to TRBJ2-3, with D perhaps TRBD1 or TRBD2 (5 bases each). CDR3 length: 15 amino acids. The V end was cut by 3 bases, the J end by 1 base, with 14 bases between. The germline CDR1 and CDR2 sequences are SQVTM and ANQGSEA. The CDR3 DNA is TGCAGCGTTGAGAGGGTAGGGGCGGGCACAGATACGCAGTATTTT. Protein product: CSVERVGAGTDTQYF.

This sequence joins TRBV6-1 and TRBJ1-5; D is possibly TRBD1 (5 bases). The CDR3 is 16 amino acids. Germline-derived CDR1 and CDR2 are MNHNS and SASEGT. Trimming cost V 0 bases and J 3 bases, with 12 bases left between them. CDR3 sequence: CASSEAGRANNQPQHF. DNA for the CDR3: TGTGCCAGCAGTGAAGCTGGCAGGGCGAACAATCAGCCCCAGCATTTT.

The chain joins TRBV19 to TRBJ1-5; TRBD1 matches at 11 bases. The trim removed 5 bases at V and 6 bases at J, leaving 9 bases unmatched. Germline V CDR1 and CDR2: LNHDA, SQIVND (reference sequence). The CDR3 extends over 16 amino acids. This CDR3 is CASSPRDRGFGQPQHF. CDR3 in DNA: TGTGCCAGTAGTCCCCGGGACAGGGGGTTCGGTCAGCCCCAGCATTTT.

The CDR3 loop reads CASSSTGTGGDTQYF. DNA of the CDR3: TGTGCCAGCAGCTCGACCGGGACAGGAGGAGATACGCAGTATTTT. V is TRBV11-3 and J is TRBJ2-3, with 8 bases that match TRBD1. Germline CDR1 is SGHNT and CDR2 is YENEEA. This CDR3 spans 15 amino acids. V trimming: 4 bases; J trimming: 5 bases; junction bases outside the gene matches: 8.

The rearrangement links TRBV28 to TRBJ2-2; TRBD1 agrees at 8 bases. Per the germline V gene, CDR1 is MDHEN and CDR2 is SYDVKM. Unmatched junction bases numbered 8, after V lost 7 bases and J lost 4 bases. This CDR3 has 15 amino acids. CDR3: CASKTGVGATGELFF. The CDR3 bases are TGTGCCAGCAAGACAGGGGTTGGAGCCACCGGGGAGCTGTTTTTT.

The chain employs TRBV18 and TRBJ2-2; D possibly uses TRBD1 or TRBD2 (5 bases each). The CDR3 loop spans 17 amino acids. Trimming shortened V by 2 bases and J by 5 bases, and 18 bases separated the two germline ends. The germline gives CDR1 KGHSH, CDR2 LQKENI. CDR3 loop: CASSPLPPGRETGELFF. The CDR3 DNA follows: TGTGCCAGCTCACCATTGCCGCCGGGGCGCGAAACCGGGGAGCTGTTTTTT.

The genes are TRBV25-1 and TRBJ1-4; tentative D call: TRBD1 (6 bases). Germline lookup yields CDR1 MGHDK and CDR2 SYGVNS. This CDR3 spans 18 amino acids. Trimming left V 3 bases short and J 3 bases short, with 20 bases between. The CDR3 nucleotides are TGTGCCAGCAGTGATCTTTATTCATGGGGGGCTGCTAATGAAAAACTGTTTTTT. This encodes CASSDLYSWGAANEKLFF.

This clone occurred a few times. The chain combines TRBV28 with TRBJ1-1; D is perhaps TRBD1 (6 bases). The ends were cut back, 8 bases at V and 6 bases at J, with 16 bases in the middle. CDR1 MDHEN and CDR2 SYDVKM come from the germline V gene. This CDR3 has 13 amino acids. The CDR3 coding sequence is TGTGCCAGCGGGGGGGGCATCCCCGCTGAAGCTTTCTTT. This codes for CASGGGIPAEAFF.

By frequency in the sample, this clone is large (0.1 to 1%). This chain connects TRBV6-8 to TRBJ1-5, with 9 bases that match TRBD1. The germline CDR1 and CDR2 sequences are MNHGY and SAAAGT. CDR3 size: 15 residues. J lost 0 bases, V lost 5 bases, and 2 bases had no gene match. CDR3 sequence (DNA): TGTGCCAGCAGTGGACAGGGGTTTAGCAATCAGCCCCAGCATTTT. Amino acids: CASSGQGFSNQPQHF.

This clone is labeled large. The chain joins TRBV19 to TRBJ1-5; D ambiguous. CDR3 length: 13 amino acids. In germline, CDR1 is LNHDA, CDR2 SQIVND (reference sequence). Trimming pared 0 bases from V and 6 bases from J, leaving 6 bases between. The CDR3 nucleotides read TGTGCCAGTAGTATAGATCTGAGTCAGCCCCAGCATTTT. It encodes CASSIDLSQPQHF. Looking up the rest from reference TRBV19 and TRBJ1-5 gives the full variable domain: DGGITQSPKYLFRKEGQNVTLSCEQNLNHDAMYWYRQDPGQGLRLIYYSQIVNDFQKGDIAEGYSVSREKKESFPLTVTSAQKNPTAFYLCASSIDLSQPQHFGDGTRLSIL.

This clone was recorded once. V gene TRBV19 combines with J gene TRBJ2-1, with no clear D. V lost 0 bases and J 6 bases, leaving 0 bases between the germline ends. CDR3 length equals 11 residues. Germline lookup yields CDR1 LNHDA and CDR2 SQIVND (reference sequence). The CDR3 protein is CASSIDNEQFF. The CDR3 nucleotides read TGTGCCAGTAGTATAGACAATGAGCAGTTCTTC.

This clone showed up just once. V and J are TRBV19 and TRBJ1-2, with TRBD1 as a possible D gene (5 bases). Germline assignment: CDR1 LNHDA and CDR2 SQIVND (reference sequence). CDR3 length: 17 amino acids. V was trimmed by 6 bases and J by 8 bases, leaving 28 bases between them. The CDR3 DNA sequence: TGTGCCAGTAGGATTTACGAGCAGGGCCGGTCTGGTGGAGGCTACACCTTC. It encodes CASRIYEQGRSGGGYTF. The entire variable domain, with the rest obtained from reference TRBV19 and TRBJ1-2, is as follows: DGGITQSPKYLFRKEGQNVTLSCEQNLNHDAMYWYRQDPGQGLRLIYYSQIVNDFQKGDIAEGYSVSREKKESFPLTVTSAQKNPTAFYLCASRIYEQGRSGGGYTFGSGTRLTVV.

This clone was detected a few times. V is TRBV19 and J is TRBJ2-1; tentative D call: TRBD2 (5 bases). Per the germline V gene, CDR1 is LNHDA and CDR2 is SQIVND (reference sequence). The germline V and J ends were trimmed by 3 bases and 6 bases, with 12 bases remaining between them. The CDR3 runs 14 residues. The CDR3 loop reads CASSMIPGSNEQFF. CDR3 nucleotides: TGTGCCAGTAGTATGATCCCGGGGTCCAATGAGCAGTTCTTC.